Below, one TCR beta chain is given with its context. The sample comes from a study of long-term antiretroviral therapy in people with HIV. Between the trimmed V and J ends, which lost 2 bases and 6 bases, there was a span of 17 bases. The length of the CDR3 is 15 residues. CDR1 and CDR2 from the germline V gene are SGHTA and FQGNSA. HIV-positive participants were all treated in the United States. Going into DNA extraction, samples held roughly 0.85-11 million cryopreserved PBMC. Survey-level resolution applied to immunoSEQ assay v3.0. Sequencing used immunoSEQ multiplex PCR; TCRdb keeps in-frame clones, though not all of them. The profile shows 20,000 to 30,000 clones, around 84% of them singletons.

This specimen consisted of unsorted PBMCs, obtained 2.3 years after starting antiretroviral therapy. The sequence was collected from a man aged 40-50 years with HIV. The chain joins TRBV7-2 to TRBJ2-7; D uncertain. The chain's CDR3 is CASSLTGLGNFEQYF. The CDR3 region has the DNA TGTGCCAGCAGCTTAACCGGCCTGGGGAATTTCGAGCAGTACTTC.